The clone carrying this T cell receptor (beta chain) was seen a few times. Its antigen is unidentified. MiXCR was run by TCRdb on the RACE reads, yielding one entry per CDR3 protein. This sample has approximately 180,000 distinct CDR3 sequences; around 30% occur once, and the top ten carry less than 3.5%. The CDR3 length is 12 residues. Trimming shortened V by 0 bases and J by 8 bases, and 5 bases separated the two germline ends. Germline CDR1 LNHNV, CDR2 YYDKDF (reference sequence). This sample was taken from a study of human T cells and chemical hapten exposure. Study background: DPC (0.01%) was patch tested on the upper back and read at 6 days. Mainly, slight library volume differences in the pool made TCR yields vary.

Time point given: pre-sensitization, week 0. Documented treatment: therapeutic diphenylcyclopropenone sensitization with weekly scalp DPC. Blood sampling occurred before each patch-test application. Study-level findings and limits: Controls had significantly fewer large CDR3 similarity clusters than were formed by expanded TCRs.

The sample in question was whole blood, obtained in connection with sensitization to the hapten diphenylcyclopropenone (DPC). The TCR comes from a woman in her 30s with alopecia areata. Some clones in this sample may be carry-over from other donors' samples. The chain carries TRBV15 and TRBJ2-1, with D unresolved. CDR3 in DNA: TGTGCCACCAGCAGAGATGAGGATGAGCAGTTCTTC. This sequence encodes CATSRDEDEQFF. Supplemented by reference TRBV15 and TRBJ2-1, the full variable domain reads DAMVIQNPRYQVTQFGKPVTLSCSQTLNHNVMYWYQQKSSQAPKLLFHYYDKDFNNEADTPDNFQSRRPNTSFCFLDIRSPGLGDTAMYLCATSRDEDEQFFGPGTRLTVL.